This passage covers 2 T cell receptor beta chains from one sample sequenced in a study of CD8 T cells in Susac syndrome. It was with random hexamers that 0.5 to 1 ug RNA was reverse transcribed. TCRdb ran MiXCR on the immunoSEQ multiplex PCR reads and lists one entry per CDR3 protein. Of fewer than 350,000 distinct CDR3 sequences in the sample, roughly 85% were seen once. Specimen: CD8+ T cells from PBMCs. The receptors here all came from a human donor with multiple sclerosis.

This clonotype was seen a few times. The V gene is TRBV14, the J gene TRBJ2-2, with TRBD2 matching 12 bases. In germline, CDR1 is SGHDN, CDR2 FVKESK. The CDR3 sequence is 16 residues long. V was pared by 4 bases and J by 5 bases, with 5 bases of the junction left unmatched. This CDR3 is CASSPFLAGGTGELFF. DNA for the CDR3: TGTGCCAGCAGCCCCTTTCTAGCGGGGGGGACCGGGGAGCTGTTTTTT.

The chain uses TRBV11-2 and TRBJ2-7; D gene unclear. Germline CDR1 reads SGHAT; CDR2 reads FQNNGV. V was cut by 5 bases and J by 0 bases, with 11 bases left in between. The CDR3 covers 14 residues. CDR3 sequence: CASSLPAFSYEQYF. CDR3 sequence (DNA): TGTGCCAGCAGCCTACCAGCCTTCTCCTACGAGCAGTACTTC. Combining the CDR3 with reference TRBV11-2 and TRBJ2-7 gives the whole variable domain EAGVAQSPRYKIIEKRQSVAFWCNPISGHATLYWYQQILGQGPKLLIQFQNNGVVDDSQLPKDRFSAERLKGVDSTLKIQPAKLEDSAVYLCASSLPAFSYEQYFGPGTRLTVT.